The present TCR beta chain was sequenced within a study of blood T cell repertoires in COVID-19 (dated by TCRdb to the early 2020s). Broadly, across the study: Samples from collaborators originated in the United States, Italy and Spain and spanned both the acute and convalescent phases of COVID-19. The dataset comprised deeply sampled blood TCRbeta repertoires from subjects exposed to, actively infected with, or recovered from COVID-19. The repertoires were released in a freely available public database intended as a resource for research on the immune response to SARS-CoV-2. The samples were drawn from two sources: the first 160 participants of the ongoing ImmuneRACE study, and 1,200 or so subjects contributed by 6 global collaborators. HLA class I and class II types, where available, came from metadata supplied by the sample provider rather than from assay-based typing. The material from the prospective study consisted of cDNA or gDNA derived from T cells, B-cell-depleted T cells, or PBMCs. A de-identified subject ID, COVID-19 status, age in years and sex were almost always included in the sample metadata.

Whole blood was collected in K2EDTA tubes by collaborating institutions according to the institutions' own protocols. Collaborator samples were shipped for TCRbeta analysis as frozen whole blood, isolated PBMCs, or DNA extracted from either sample type. What the authors observed across the whole study: How much clinical and demographic metadata was included differed by source and by participant, and the metadata was provided uncurated.

As for this clone: The target of this receptor is not known. No clone much larger than this one lies a single base away; base qualities are absent.

CDR1 is given as KGHDR and CDR2 as SFDVKD, both from the germline V gene. Relative to germline, V is 5 bases shorter and J is 5 bases shorter, with 11 bases between their ends. The cysteine opens and the phenylalanine closes a CDR3 of 13 amino acids. The sequence is cut down to CDR3 DNA, 39 bases in frame from base 1. TCRbeta CDR3 regions were amplified from genomic DNA by means of the immunoSEQ Assay, a bias-controlled multiplex PCR. From the authors' description of their analysis: The number of nucleated cells in each sample was estimated by amplification of reference gene primers within the assay. To quantify the absolute abundance of each unique TCRbeta CDR3 rearrangement, sequence reads were collapsed and filtered. For each sample, productive Simpson clonality was calculated as the square root of Simpson's diversity index across productive rearrangements. TCRdb mirrors the immuneACCESS table, restricted to in-frame sequences. Some clones are absent from its copies; in checked studies, under half trace to an unresolved V gene, and the reason for the others is unknown. The V and J calls and clone size are taken from that table; D and trimming were inferred from the DNA. The sample contains some 70,000 clones, more than 70% of them found a single time. 6.9% of the sample belongs to the ten largest clones.

The sequence was collected from a man aged 50 to 60 with active COVID-19. The chain links TRBV24-1 with TRBJ2-5; the D gene cannot be named for sure. Sequencing input: peripheral blood. The DNA sequence reads TGTGCCACCAGTGTAGGTGCTAGGGAGACCCAGTACTTC. It specifies CATSVGARETQYF.